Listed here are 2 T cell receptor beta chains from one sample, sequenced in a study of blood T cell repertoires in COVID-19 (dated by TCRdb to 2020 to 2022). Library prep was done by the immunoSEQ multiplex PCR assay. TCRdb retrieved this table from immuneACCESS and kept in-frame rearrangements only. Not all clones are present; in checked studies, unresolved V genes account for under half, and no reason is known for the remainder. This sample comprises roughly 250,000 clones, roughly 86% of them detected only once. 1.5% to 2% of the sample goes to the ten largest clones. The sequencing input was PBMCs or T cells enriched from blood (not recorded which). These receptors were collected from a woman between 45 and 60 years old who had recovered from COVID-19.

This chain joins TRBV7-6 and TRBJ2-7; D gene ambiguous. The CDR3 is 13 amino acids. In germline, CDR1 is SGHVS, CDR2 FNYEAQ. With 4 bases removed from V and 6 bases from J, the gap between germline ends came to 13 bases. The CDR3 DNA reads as TGTGCCAGCAGCTCGAGAAACACGGGCGAGCAGTACTTC. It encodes CASSSRNTGEQYF.

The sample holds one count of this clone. The CDR3 loop is CASSQIVGSKNEKLFF. CDR3 sequence (DNA): TGCGCCAGCAGCCAGATTGTTGGGAGCAAAAATGAAAAACTGTTTTTT. The rearrangement uses TRBV4-1 and TRBJ1-4; unclear D gene. The germline V gene has CDR1 MGHRA and CDR2 YSYEKL. The CDR3 has 16 residues. V lost 3 bases to trimming and J lost 5 bases, with 16 bases between them.